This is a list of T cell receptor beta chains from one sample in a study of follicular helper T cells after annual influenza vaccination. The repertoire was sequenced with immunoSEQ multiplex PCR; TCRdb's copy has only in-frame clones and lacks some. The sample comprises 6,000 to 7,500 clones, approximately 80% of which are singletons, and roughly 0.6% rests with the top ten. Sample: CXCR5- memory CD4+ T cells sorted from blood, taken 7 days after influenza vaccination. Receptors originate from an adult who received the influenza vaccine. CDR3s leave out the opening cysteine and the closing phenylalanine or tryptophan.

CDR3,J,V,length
ASSSSRGGYT,TRBJ1-2,TRBV5-6,10
ASSLPQDLYGYT,TRBJ1-2,TRBV5-4,12
ASSLGLPGSPLH,TRBJ1-6,TRBV5-1,12
ASGQNNEKLF,TRBJ1-4,TRBV30,10
ASSQRGQGAWEQY,TRBJ2-7,TRBV7-9,13
ASSAWNGGNEQF,TRBJ2-1,TRBV6-4,12
ASSPLAGGETQY,TRBJ2-5,TRBV9,12
ASARQGSSYEQY,TRBJ2-7,TRBV2,12
AIKRLNQPQH,TRBJ1-5,TRBV10-3,10
ASSPRSTGGTEAF,TRBJ1-1,TRBV5-8,13
ASSTTRREATDTQY,TRBJ2-3,TRBV4-2,14
ASSQNRDIDTEAF,TRBJ1-1,TRBV5-6,13
ASGTGGYEQY,TRBJ2-7,TRBV5-1,10
ASSSMGGVDTQY,TRBJ2-3,TRBV5-1,12
ASSEGGDYEQY,TRBJ2-7,TRBV2,11
ASSRTSGGANEQF,TRBJ2-1,TRBV2,13
ASSLTGTGGYEQY,TRBJ2-7,TRBV7-3,13
ASGQGHQPQH,TRBJ1-5,TRBV10-2,10
AWDRGQKNYGYT,TRBJ1-2,TRBV30,12
ASSFREKGIYGYT,TRBJ1-2,TRBV7-2,13
ASSKRGGSYNEQF,TRBJ2-1,TRBV7-9,13
ASSLVRRAVNNEQF,TRBJ2-1,TRBV7-9,14
SVGPPQGGTEKLF,TRBJ1-4,TRBV29-1,13
SVRTGAGGETQY,TRBJ2-5,TRBV29-1,12
AIRSDLSSYEQY,TRBJ2-7,TRBV10-3,12
ASSFGETQY,TRBJ2-5,TRBV11-2,9
AWSRGGNYEQY,TRBJ2-7,TRBV30,11
ASSLASLYQETQY,TRBJ2-5,TRBV7-2,13
ASRPAGYEQF,TRBJ2-1,TRBV6-6,10
ASSSSGIVSNEQF,TRBJ2-1,TRBV27,13
SAWVRGDEQF,TRBJ2-1,TRBV29-1,10
ASSIGQNNSPLH,TRBJ1-6,TRBV19,12
ASSQVTGEAF,TRBJ1-1,TRBV14,10
ASSTTGSSYNEQF,TRBJ2-1,TRBV6-5,13
ASSNNRVPGYT,TRBJ1-2,TRBV5-4,11
ASSPMGGGTSSYNEQF,TRBJ2-1,TRBV9,16
ASYPPVNTEAF,TRBJ1-1,TRBV28,11
ASSLADKAGANVLT,TRBJ2-6,TRBV5-1,14
AWSVLRDPLQSPLH,TRBJ1-6,TRBV30,14
ASSRDPANTGELF,TRBJ2-2,TRBV28,13
ASSQTGSSYNSPLH,TRBJ1-6,TRBV5-6,14
ASSRGQPVGYT,TRBJ1-2,TRBV28,11
AWRGRYEQY,TRBJ2-7,TRBV30,9
ASSPAAKETQY,TRBJ2-5,TRBV18,11
ASSGGPSSYGYT,TRBJ1-2,TRBV5-4,12
ATSREGRPGELF,TRBJ2-2,TRBV15,12
ASSIVGGQGATQPQH,TRBJ1-5,TRBV19,15
AWNRGLGTGGYYGYT,TRBJ1-2,TRBV30,15
ASSMREGGTYEQY,TRBJ2-7,TRBV6-4,13
ASSKGQIYT,TRBJ1-2,TRBV6-5,9
AWSGKKSGTGNTIY,TRBJ1-3,TRBV30,14
ASSYQGGGDTIY,TRBJ1-3,TRBV6-6,12
ASSANRDNQPQH,TRBJ1-5,TRBV5-4,12
ASSPPGLANTGELF,TRBJ2-2,TRBV11-2,14
ASSSDRGNEQF,TRBJ2-1,TRBV7-7,11
ASSRQTNTGELF,TRBJ2-2,TRBV5-1,12
ASSFLTGSNSPLH,TRBJ1-6,TRBV5-1,13
ASSLGLAGVDEQF,TRBJ2-1,TRBV6-5,13
ASSLGTAGEQY,TRBJ2-7,TRBV5-1,11
ASAPQGPGANVLT,TRBJ2-6,TRBV5-1,13